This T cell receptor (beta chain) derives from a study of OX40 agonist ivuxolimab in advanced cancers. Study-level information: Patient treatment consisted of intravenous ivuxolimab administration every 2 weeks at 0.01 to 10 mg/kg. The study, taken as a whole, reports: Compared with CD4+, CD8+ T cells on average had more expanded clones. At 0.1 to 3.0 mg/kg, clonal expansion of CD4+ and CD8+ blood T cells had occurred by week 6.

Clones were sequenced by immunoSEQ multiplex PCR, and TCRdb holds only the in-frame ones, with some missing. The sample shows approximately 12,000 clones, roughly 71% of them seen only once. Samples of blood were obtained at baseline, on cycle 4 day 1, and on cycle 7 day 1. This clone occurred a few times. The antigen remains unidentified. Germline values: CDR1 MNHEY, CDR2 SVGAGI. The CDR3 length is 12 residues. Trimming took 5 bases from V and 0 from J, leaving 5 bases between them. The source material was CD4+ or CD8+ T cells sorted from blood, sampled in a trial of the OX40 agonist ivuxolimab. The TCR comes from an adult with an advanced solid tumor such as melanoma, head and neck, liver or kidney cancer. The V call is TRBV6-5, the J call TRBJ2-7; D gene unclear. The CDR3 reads CASSSLSYEQYF. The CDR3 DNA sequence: TGTGCCAGCAGTAGCCTCTCCTACGAGCAGTACTTC.